One sample yielded the 16 T cell receptor beta chains listed below, sequenced in a study of T-cell memory formation after mild COVID-19. Via MiXCR, TCRdb re-called the 5' RACE reads, giving one row per CDR3 protein. The table lists approximately 240,000 distinct CDR3 sequences, about 17% of them singletons. The sample comprised PBMCs or a T cell subset sorted from them (not recorded which). These receptors were collected from a man younger than 35 who had mild COVID-19 (a few samples of this study predate the infection). Cell type and time point are not known.

The V gene is TRBV7-8, the J gene TRBJ1-1; maybe TRBD1 (5 bases). This CDR3 region has 16 residues. Germline V CDR1 and CDR2: SGHVS, FQNEAQ. Between the trimmed V and J ends, which lost 4 bases and 1 base, there was a span of 16 bases. The CDR3 spells CASSYLPGPRNTEAFF. The CDR3 DNA sequence: TGTGCCAGCAGCTACCTTCCGGGACCGCGGAACACTGAAGCTTTCTTT.

The gene calls are TRBV18 and TRBJ1-2, with TRBD1 as a possible D gene (5 bases). Trimming removed 2 bases at V and 0 bases at J, with 10 bases between. Germline-derived CDR1 and CDR2 are KGHSH and LQKENI. The CDR3 covers 15 residues. The CDR3 DNA reads as TGTGCCAGCTCACCAACGGGGGAATCTAACTATGGCTACACCTTC. Its protein is CASSPTGESNYGYTF.

This clonotype showed up just a few times. V and J are TRBV7-2 and TRBJ1-1; 8 bases map to TRBD1. Trimming cost V 5 bases and J 7 bases; bases outside gene matches: 9. This CDR3 contains 14 residues. The germline V gene encodes CDR1 SGHTA and CDR2 FQGNSA. The CDR3 DNA reads as TGTGCCAGCAGCCGAGACAGGGGAAAGAATGAAGCTTTCTTT. It is translated as CASSRDRGKNEAFF.

The chain employs TRBV19 and TRBJ1-5, with a tentative D call TRBD1 (5 bases). Deletions cut 4 bases from V and 2 bases from J, with 12 bases between. The CDR3 runs 15 residues. Per germline, CDR1 LNHDA and CDR2 SQIVND (reference sequence). The CDR3 here is CASSRGRGGNQPQHF. The CDR3, as DNA: TGTGCCAGTAGTAGGGGCCGGGGAGGCAATCAGCCCCAGCATTTT.

This chain connects TRBV12-3 or TRBV12-4 to TRBJ2-3; D is possibly TRBD1 (6 bases). CDR3 length: 16 residues. Trimming took 1 base from V and 0 from J, leaving 11 bases between them. CDR3 coding DNA: TGTGCCAGCAGTTTAGGATCCAGGGGCAGCACAGATACGCAGTATTTT. Translated: CASSLGSRGSTDTQYF.

V gene TRBV5-1 combines with J gene TRBJ2-1; 8 bases match TRBD2. The V segment lost 4 bases and the J segment 4 bases; nucleotides outside the gene matches: 7. The germline gives CDR1 SGHRS, CDR2 YFSETQ. The CDR3 extends over 15 amino acids. The CDR3 DNA reads as TGCGCCAGCAGCGCGCAAGCGGGGGTATACAATGAGCAGTTCTTC. This gives the protein CASSAQAGVYNEQFF. Looking up the rest from reference TRBV5-1 and TRBJ2-1 gives the full variable domain: KAGVTQTPRYLIKTRGQQVTLSCSPISGHRSVSWYQQTPGQGLQFLFEYFSETQRNKGNFPGRFSGRQFSNSRSEMNVSTLELGDSALYLCASSAQAGVYNEQFFGPGTRLTVL.

This clonotype has more than one count but fewer than ten. The J gene is TRBJ2-1, the V gene TRBV20-1, with 10 bases aligning to TRBD1. Germline lookup yields CDR1 DFQATT and CDR2 SNEGSKA (reference sequence). Losses at the gene ends were 4 bases for V and 8 bases for J; bases not matched to a gene: 5. The CDR3 runs 13 residues. CDR3 residues: CSATGTGDHEQFF. CDR3 in DNA: TGCAGTGCTACCGGGACAGGGGACCATGAGCAGTTCTTC.

This clonotype was detected ten times or more. The chain is built from TRBV29-1 and TRBJ2-2; D uncertain. The CDR3 is 12 amino acids. V shed 7 bases and J shed 6 bases, with 12 bases lying between them. CDR1 and CDR2 (germline): SQVTM, ANQGSEA. CDR3 coding DNA: TGCAGCGCTGGAGACTTACCCGGGGAGCTGTTTTTT. This gives the protein CSAGDLPGELFF.

This clonotype was recorded at least ten times. The V call is TRBV6-2 or TRBV6-3, the J call TRBJ1-5; D might be TRBD1 (6 bases). Germline values: CDR1 MNHEY, CDR2 SVGEGT. Between the trimmed V and J ends, which lost 6 bases and 5 bases, there was a span of 14 bases. This CDR3 region has 14 residues. The CDR3 sequence is CASSWGARYQPQHF. The CDR3 region has the DNA TGTGCCAGCAGCTGGGGGGCGCGGTATCAGCCCCAGCATTTT.

This clonotype has only a few counts. The chain is built from TRBV7-8 and TRBJ1-5; tentative D call: TRBD1 (5 bases). Germline V lookup: CDR1 SGHVS, CDR2 FQNEAQ. Trimming pared 3 bases from V and 5 bases from J, leaving 17 bases between. The CDR3 spans 16 residues. CDR3 amino acids: CASSLTARSGHQPQHF. In DNA, the CDR3 is TGTGCCAGCAGCTTGACAGCCCGGTCGGGGCATCAGCCCCAGCATTTT.

The chain links TRBV12-3 or TRBV12-4 to TRBJ2-2; either TRBD1 or TRBD2 may supply D (5 bases each). This CDR3 contains 14 residues. The CDR3 nucleotides read TGTGTGCTCACCGGGGCAGCGTGGTCCGGGGAGCTGTTTTTT. Protein: CVLTGAAWSGELFF.

The chain has TRBV10-3 and TRBJ2-2; tentative D call: TRBD1 (6 bases). The CDR3 extends over 13 amino acids. V gave up 6 bases and J gave up 7 bases, with 12 bases separating them. From germline, CDR1 is ENHRY and CDR2 SYGVKD. The CDR3 nucleotides read TGTGCCATCAGCGGGACACCGGTCGGGGAGCTGTTTTTT. As protein: CAISGTPVGELFF.

V and J are TRBV12-3 or TRBV12-4 and TRBJ1-5; D remains unclear. The CDR3 totals 14 residues. V was clipped by 3 bases and J by 1 base, with 7 bases between them. The CDR3 sequence: CASSFGESNQPQHF. In DNA form, the CDR3 reads TGTGCCAGCAGTTTCGGGGAAAGCAATCAGCCCCAGCATTTT.

This clonotype was recorded many times. The gene calls are TRBV4-2 and TRBJ2-3, with D unresolved. This CDR3 has 15 residues. V lost 0 bases and J lost 1, with 8 bases in between. The germline gives CDR1 LGHNA, CDR2 YNFKEQ. The CDR3 DNA follows: TGTGCCAGCAGCCAAGAAGCCGGCGGCACAGATACGCAGTATTTT. This encodes CASSQEAGGTDTQYF.

The chain employs TRBV9 and TRBJ2-2, with no clear D. This CDR3 is built from 16 residues. Germline CDR1 and CDR2: SGDLS and YYNGEE. V was clipped by 1 base and J by 0 bases, with 10 bases between them. The CDR3 protein is CASSVRGDANTGELFF. In nucleotides, the CDR3 is TGTGCCAGCAGCGTACGAGGAGACGCGAACACCGGGGAGCTGTTTTTT.

The V call is TRBV6-1, the J call TRBJ2-1; the D is unclear. The CDR3 contains 14 residues. Looked up from germline, CDR1 is MNHNS and CDR2 is SASEGT. V gave up 4 bases and J gave up 9 bases, with 16 bases separating them. CDR3 sequence reads: CASSATVGMGEQFF. The DNA for the CDR3 is TGTGCCAGCAGTGCAACTGTCGGCATGGGTGAGCAGTTCTTC.